This T cell receptor (beta chain) was profiled in a study of PD-1 blockade in classical Hodgkin lymphoma. Study context: Patients were infused with nivolumab 3 mg/kg every 2 weeks. Study-level points and caveats: Before treatment, TCR diversity in newly diagnosed patients was reportedly lower than in healthy donors.

The germline V gene has CDR1 SGHNT and CDR2 YYREEE (reference sequence). This CDR3 is 13 amino acids long. V dropped 5 bases and J dropped 7 bases, with 13 bases sitting between them. Concerning this clone itself: The antigen is not known.

Some clones are missing from TCRdb's copy, which holds only in-frame ones; the method was immunoSEQ multiplex PCR. The profile shows 25,000 to 40,000 clones, approximately 65% of them singletons. The time point: cycle 4 day 1 (C4D1), after less than 7 weeks of nivolumab. Relapse after autologous stem cell transplantation occurred in every patient, and brentuximab vedotin exposure varied. Best responses were complete response, partial response or progressive disease. Source: peripheral blood mononuclear cells (PBMCs), taken before the fourth cycle of nivolumab. The TCR originated in a human donor with classical Hodgkin lymphoma. The rearrangement links TRBV5-4 to TRBJ2-1; D tentatively fits TRBD1 or TRBD2 (6 bases each). CDR3 amino acids: CASRVGGKNEQFF. The DNA of the CDR3 is TGTGCCAGCAGAGTAGGGGGGAAGAATGAGCAGTTCTTC.